These 8 T cell receptor beta chains came from one sample sequenced in a study of blood T cell repertoires in COVID-19 (dated by TCRdb to between 2020 and 2021). Libraries were made using the immunoSEQ multiplex PCR assay. As stored in TCRdb, this immuneACCESS dataset retains in-frame rearrangements with V and J assigned. A fraction of the clones does not appear; measured against another copy, unresolved V genes explain less than half of the discrepancy, and the remainder lacks a known reason. The sample records around 250,000 clones, more than 65% of which are singletons. Around 3.7% of the sample rests with the top ten. The sequenced sample consisted of PBMCs or T cells enriched from blood (not recorded which). The source of these receptors is a man aged 45-65 years who had recovered from COVID-19.

The chain employs TRBV6-5 and TRBJ2-1; 10 positions match TRBD2. Germline V gene lookup returns CDR1 MNHEY and CDR2 SVGAGI. CDR3 length: 15 amino acids. Losses at the gene ends were 5 bases for V and 10 bases for J; bases not matched to a gene: 11. Here the CDR3 reads CASSPTSGYTAEQFF. The CDR3 DNA reads TGTGCCAGCAGTCCGACTAGCGGGTACACGGCGGAGCAGTTCTTC.

This chain links TRBV5-1 with TRBJ1-1; 9 nucleotides line up with TRBD1. V gave up 5 bases and J gave up 2 bases; unmatched junction bases: 10. The germline V gene has CDR1 SGHRS and CDR2 YFSETQ. CDR3 length: 16 residues. The CDR3 spells CASRQWTGEFNTEAFF. CDR3 coding DNA: TGCGCCAGCAGACAATGGACAGGGGAATTCAACACTGAAGCTTTCTTT.

The gene calls are TRBV5-6 and TRBJ2-3; TRBD2 might be the D (5 bases). CDR1 and CDR2 from the germline V gene are SGHDT and YYEEEE. This CDR3 is 16 amino acids long. The V end was cut by 0 bases, the J end by 2 bases, with 13 bases between. CDR3 nucleotide sequence: TGTGCCAGCAGCTTGGGGAGGAAGTTCCCCACAGATACGCAGTATTTT. Translating gives CASSLGRKFPTDTQYF.

V and J are TRBV19 and TRBJ2-1, with a possible D match to TRBD2 (6 bases). Trimming shortened V by 10 bases and J by 6 bases, and 13 bases separated the two germline ends. The CDR3 has 12 amino acids. The germline V gene has CDR1 LNHDA and CDR2 SQIVND (reference sequence). CDR3 DNA: TGTGCCACCCGAAGGGGAGGCAATGAGCAGTTCTTC. Protein: CATRRGGNEQFF. Based on the CDR3 plus reference TRBV19 and TRBJ2-1, the full variable domain is DGGITQSPKYLFRKEGQNVTLSCEQNLNHDAMYWYRQDPGQGLRLIYYSQIVNDFQKGDIAEGYSVSREKKESFPLTVTSAQKNPTAFYLCATRRGGNEQFFGPGTRLTVL.

The chain combines TRBV29-1 with TRBJ2-7; TRBD1 agrees at 10 bases. The CDR3 runs to 14 residues. Losses at the gene ends were 7 bases for V and 2 bases for J; bases not matched to a gene: 8. CDR1 and CDR2 from the germline V gene are SQVTM and ANQGSEA. CDR3 sequence (DNA): TGCAGCGCCCGACCAGGGACAGGGGCCTACGAGCAGTACTTC. Amino acids: CSARPGTGAYEQYF.

The CDR3 protein is CASSPPRLAGEWSTDTQYF. In DNA, the CDR3 is TGTGCCAGCAGCCCTCCCCGACTAGCGGGAGAATGGAGCACAGATACGCAGTATTTT. The genes are TRBV13 and TRBJ2-3; 12 bases align to TRBD2. In germline, CDR1 is PRHDT, CDR2 FYEKMQ (reference sequence). Germline trimming cut 5 bases from V and 0 bases from J; bases unmatched to any gene: 12. The length of the CDR3 is 19 residues. The full variable domain, completed using reference TRBV13 and TRBJ2-3, is AAGVIQSPRHLIKEKRETATLKCYPIPRHDTVYWYQQGPGQDPQFLISFYEKMQSDKGSIPDRFSAQQFSDYHSELNMSSLELGDSALYFCASSPPRLAGEWSTDTQYFGPGTRLTVL.

The sample holds one count of this clone. This chain links TRBV11-2 with TRBJ1-5, with 7 bases that match TRBD1. CDR1 SGHAT and CDR2 FQNNGV come from the germline V gene. CDR3 length: 15 residues. The V gene end was trimmed by 1 base and the J gene end by 10 bases; junction bases not matched to a gene: 10. The CDR3 DNA follows: TGTGCCAGCAGCTTAGTCGCAGGGGGAGTCGGACCCCAGCATTTT. This codes for CASSLVAGGVGPQHF.

The rearrangement joins TRBV6-2 or TRBV6-3 to TRBJ2-1; perhaps TRBD1 as D (6 bases). CDR3 size: 14 residues. The V end lost 2 bases, the J end lost 5 bases, and 10 bases lay between the germline ends. Germline V gene sequence: CDR1 MNHEY, CDR2 SVGEGT. In DNA, the CDR3 is TGTGCCAGCAGTTACAGCAGGGGCCACAATGAGCAGTTCTTC. It is translated as CASSYSRGHNEQFF.